The source of this TCR beta chain is a study of technical replicates of blood from a handful of donors. TCRdb keeps only in-frame clones here, not all; method: immunoSEQ multiplex PCR. The sample includes about 74,000 clones, approximately 95% of them seen just once. The CDR3 runs to 15 residues. Germline V gene data show CDR1 as SEHNR and CDR2 as FQNEAQ (reference sequence). Trimming stripped 3 bases from V and 1 base from J, with 7 bases between. The sample comprised T cells isolated from PBMCs. The TCR comes from a human donor in good health. The chain has TRBV7-9 and TRBJ2-6; no clear D gene. In nucleotides, the CDR3 is TGTGCCAGCAGCTTTGTTCGTTCTGGGGCCAACGTCCTGACTTTC. Translation gives CASSFVRSGANVLTF. Looking up the rest from reference TRBV7-9 and TRBJ2-6 gives the full variable domain: DTGVSQNPRHKITKRGQNVTFRCDPISEHNRLYWYRQTLGQGPEFLTYFQNEAQLEKSRLLSDRFSAERPKGSFSTLEIQRTEQGDSAMYLCASSFVRSGANVLTFGAGSRLTVL.